These 16 T cell receptor beta chains were sequenced from one sample in a study of blood T cell repertoires in COVID-19 (dated by TCRdb to the early 2020s). The library was obtained by the immunoSEQ multiplex PCR assay. TCRdb retrieved this table from immuneACCESS and kept in-frame rearrangements only. Not all clones are present; in checked studies, unresolved V genes account for under half, and no reason is known for the remainder. The sample data list more than 80,000 clones, and 84% of these were observed just once. Clones ranked in the top ten supply 13% to 15% of the sample. The specimen sequenced was peripheral blood. The receptors stem from a woman aged 55 to 70 with acute or convalescent COVID-19.

The rearrangement links TRBV7-9 to TRBJ2-7; D might be TRBD1 (6 bases). Trimming removed 5 bases from V and 3 bases from J, with 23 bases in between. The CDR3 contains 17 residues. Germline-derived CDR1 and CDR2 are SEHNR and FQNEAQ (reference sequence). CDR3 in DNA: TGTGCCAGCAGCCCTGTCGGGTGGGAAACAGGGTTCTACGAGCAGTACTTC. Translation: CASSPVGWETGFYEQYF.

The rearrangement joins TRBV6-5 to TRBJ2-2, with 9 bases fitting TRBD2. This CDR3 is built from 15 residues. Germline V CDR1 and CDR2: MNHEY, SVGAGI. V was clipped by 6 bases and J by 7 bases; unmatched bases: 9. In DNA, the CDR3 is TGTGCCAGCAGCTCGACTAGCGGTAATTACGGGGAGCTGTTTTTT. Its translation is CASSSTSGNYGELFF.

The gene calls are TRBV19 and TRBJ1-1; 8 positions match TRBD1. The CDR3 runs to 15 residues. V lost 8 bases, J lost 0 bases, and 8 bases stayed unmatched. Germline CDR1 is LNHDA and CDR2 is SQIVND (reference sequence). In nucleotides, the CDR3 is TGTGCCAGTGAACGAGGACAGGGCGTGAACACTGAAGCTTTCTTT. This encodes CASERGQGVNTEAFF.

CDR3 protein: CSVIGRNEQFF. As DNA, the CDR3 is TGCAGCGTCATAGGGAGGAATGAGCAGTTCTTC. V gene TRBV29-1 combines with J gene TRBJ2-1, with D maybe TRBD2 (6 bases). Germline V gives CDR1 SQVTM, CDR2 ANQGSEA. Deletions cut 6 bases from V and 7 bases from J, with 10 bases between. CDR3 size: 11 residues.

The rearrangement joins TRBV6-5 to TRBJ2-7, with a weak D call TRBD1 (6 bases). The V end lost 8 bases, the J end lost 8 bases, and 22 bases lay between the germline ends. The CDR3 covers 14 residues. Germline V lookup: CDR1 MNHEY, CDR2 SVGAGI. The CDR3, as DNA: TGTGCCAGCCGTAGGACAGTCCTTGGGATCAAGCAGTACTTC. It specifies CASRRTVLGIKQYF.

This clone was counted only a few times. This sequence joins TRBV19 and TRBJ1-2; 7 bases are a match to TRBD1. The length of the CDR3 is 14 residues. Germline lookup yields CDR1 LNHDA and CDR2 SQIVND (reference sequence). The trim removed 4 bases at V and 5 bases at J, leaving 7 bases unmatched. In DNA form, the CDR3 reads TGTGCCAGTAGTAGACAGGGAAGGGCTTATGGCTACACCTTC. Translation gives CASSRQGRAYGYTF.

The sample holds one count of this clone. V and J are TRBV25-1 and TRBJ2-7, with a weak D call TRBD1 (7 bases). This CDR3 has 15 amino acids. Germline CDR1 MGHDK, CDR2 SYGVNS. V was trimmed by 3 bases and J by 3 bases, leaving 15 bases between them. For the CDR3, the DNA is TGTGCCAGCAGTGAGGAGGGGGACAGCTACTACGAGCAGTACTTC. As protein: CASSEEGDSYYEQYF.

In DNA, the CDR3 is TGTGCCAGTAGTATAGTAGCGGGGGAGCCCTACGAGCAGTACTTC. This codes for CASSIVAGEPYEQYF. The chain couples TRBV19 to TRBJ2-7, with TRBD2 matching over 9 bases. CDR3 length equals 15 residues. Germline-derived CDR1 and CDR2 are LNHDA and SQIVND (reference sequence). The trim removed 1 base at V and 2 bases at J, leaving 3 bases unmatched. The full variable domain, with the rest looked up from reference TRBV19 and TRBJ2-7, is DGGITQSPKYLFRKEGQNVTLSCEQNLNHDAMYWYRQDPGQGLRLIYYSQIVNDFQKGDIAEGYSVSREKKESFPLTVTSAQKNPTAFYLCASSIVAGEPYEQYFGPGTRLTVT.

The V and J genes are TRBV10-1 and TRBJ2-7; 8 bases agree with TRBD1. Trimming removed 4 bases from V and 4 bases from J; junction bases left unmatched: 3. This CDR3 has 13 amino acids. CDR1 and CDR2 (germline): WNHNN, SYGVQD (reference sequence). The CDR3 region has the DNA TGCGCCAGCAGTGCAGGGGGCTTGTACGAGCAGTACTTC. This encodes CASSAGGLYEQYF.

V usage is TRBV25-1 and J usage is TRBJ2-3; 8 nucleotides agree with TRBD2. Germline assignment: CDR1 MGHDK and CDR2 SYGVNS. With V trimmed by 4 bases and J by 2 bases, 8 bases remained unmatched. The CDR3 spans 16 residues. Here the CDR3 reads CASSAAKRGITDTQYF. In DNA form, the CDR3 reads TGTGCCAGCAGTGCCGCTAAGCGGGGGATCACAGATACGCAGTATTTT.

This rearrangement joins TRBV6-1 to TRBJ1-1; D is ambiguous. Trimming removed 2 bases at V and 1 base at J, with 8 bases between. The CDR3 is 14 amino acids. Germline V gene lookup returns CDR1 MNHNS and CDR2 SASEGT. The DNA of the CDR3 is TGTGCCAGCAGTGAATCGACTTGGAACACTGAAGCTTTCTTT. It is translated as CASSESTWNTEAFF.

The chain combines TRBV30 with TRBJ2-5; D not resolved. V gave up 2 bases and J gave up 5 bases, with 15 bases separating them. Germline V CDR1 and CDR2: GTSNPN, SVGIG (reference sequence). The CDR3 contains 14 residues. The CDR3 protein is CAWSLGSDGETQYF. In DNA, the CDR3 is TGTGCCTGGAGTCTCGGATCAGACGGGGAGACCCAGTACTTC. The full variable domain, with the rest looked up from reference TRBV30 and TRBJ2-5, is SQTIHQWPATLVQPVGSPLSLECTVEGTSNPNLYWYRQAAGRGLQLLFYSVGIGQISSEVPQNLSASRPQDRQFILSSKKLLLSDSGFYLCAWSLGSDGETQYFGPGTRLLVL.

The V and J genes are TRBV28 and TRBJ2-5; TRBD2 matches at 12 bases. The CDR3 sequence is 15 residues long. The trim removed 7 bases at V and 2 bases at J, leaving 5 bases unmatched. Looked up from germline, CDR1 is MDHEN and CDR2 is SYDVKM. The CDR3 sequence: CASTPSGRVQETQYF. CDR3 bases: TGTGCCAGCACCCCTAGCGGGAGGGTTCAAGAGACCCAGTACTTC.

This CDR3 reads CASSQGLAGSYEQYF. The DNA of the CDR3 is TGTGCCAGCAGCCAAGGGCTAGCGGGATCCTACGAGCAGTACTTC. The genes are TRBV4-2 and TRBJ2-7, with 9 bases identical to TRBD2. The germline gives CDR1 LGHNA, CDR2 YNFKEQ. The V segment lost 1 base and the J segment 1 base; nucleotides outside the gene matches: 2. CDR3 size: 15 residues.

V and J are TRBV2 and TRBJ1-6; no definite D call. The CDR3 is made up of 17 amino acids. Trimming left V 3 bases short and J 3 bases short, with 15 bases between. CDR1 is SNHLY and CDR2 is FYNNEI in the germline V gene. The CDR3 sequence: CASSDGRESGYNSPLHF. Written as DNA, the CDR3 is TGTGCCAGCAGTGATGGCCGGGAGTCGGGCTATAATTCACCCCTCCACTTT.

The chain is built from TRBV5-5 and TRBJ2-3, with D hard to call. Germline CDR1 is SGHKS and CDR2 is YYEKEE (reference sequence). This CDR3 is built from 13 residues. V was clipped by 4 bases and J by 3 bases, with 9 bases between them. The CDR3 loop reads CASSGPGTDTQYF. DNA for the CDR3: TGTGCCAGCAGCGGTCCCGGTACAGATACGCAGTATTTT.